The text below deals with one TCR beta chain. The record originates from a study of blood T cell repertoires in COVID-19. Deletions cut 1 base from V and 5 bases from J, with 5 bases between. The germline gives CDR1 SGHTA, CDR2 FQGNSA. This CDR3 has 12 residues. Generated by immunoSEQ multiplex PCR, the TCRdb table keeps only in-frame clones and is missing some. This table has about 56,000 clones, about 91% appearing once. The chain couples TRBV7-2 to TRBJ2-5; no clear D gene. This TCR derives from a woman in her fifties or sixties with COVID-19, enrolled during active disease. The sample taken for sequencing was peripheral blood. CDR3 sequence (DNA): TGTGCCAGCAGCTTAGTATTGGAGACCCAGTACTTC. This translates into CASSLVLETQYF.